This passage covers 26 T cell receptor beta chains from one sample sequenced in a study of blood T cells in healthy people across ages. Alongside a J-beta primer mix, a sample-barcoded 5' primer served in a second PCR lasting about 6 to 11 cycles. TCRdb itself ran the 5' RACE reads through MiXCR, one entry per CDR3 protein. The sample shows 1.5 million to 2 million distinct CDR3 sequences, roughly two fifths of them seen only once. Material for sequencing was blood. These receptors originate from a human donor in good health.

CDR3 in amino acids: CSADRGRGTEAFF. CDR3 nucleotide sequence: TGCAGCGCTGACAGGGGGCGAGGCACTGAAGCTTTCTTT. The gene calls are TRBV29-1 and TRBJ1-1; 10 bases are a match to TRBD1. CDR3 length: 13 residues. CDR1 and CDR2 from the germline V gene are SQVTM and ANQGSEA. V gave up 7 bases and J gave up 4 bases; unmatched junction bases: 6.

This clonotype was seen once. A much larger clone lies one base from this, so it may be a read error. This chain links TRBV30 with TRBJ2-7; D call uncertain. The assigned J gene may be wrong: the sequence end matches TRBJ2-5 better. Germline assignment: CDR1 GTSNPN and CDR2 SVGIG (reference sequence). The CDR3 covers 15 residues. CDR3 loop: CTWSKPRLTGETQYF. CDR3 DNA sequence: TGTACCTGGAGTAAACCCCGCCTAACCGGGGAGACCCAGTACTTC.

In its sample, this clonotype was seen a few times. The J gene is TRBJ1-6, the V gene TRBV12-3 or TRBV12-4, with D perhaps matching TRBD1 (6 bases). V lost 3 bases, J lost 7 bases, and 13 bases lay in between. This CDR3 contains 15 residues. CDR3 residues: CASSLRGAHNSPLHF. Here the CDR3 DNA reads TGTGCCAGCAGTTTGAGGGGGGCGCACAATTCACCCCTCCACTTT.

The chain carries TRBV4-1 and TRBJ2-3; D unresolved. The V and J ends lost 0 bases and 4 bases respectively, with 8 bases between them. The CDR3 runs 14 residues. Per the germline V gene, CDR1 is MGHRA and CDR2 is YSYEKL. CDR3 sequence (DNA): TGCGCCAGCAGCCAAGAAGGGCACCCAGATACGCAGTATTTT. This sequence encodes CASSQEGHPDTQYF.

CDR3 amino acids: CASSETQYF. CDR3 nucleotides: TGTGCCAGCAGCGAAACCCAGTACTTC. The chain employs TRBV7-3 and TRBJ2-5; D ambiguous. V dropped 5 bases and J dropped 8 bases, with 3 bases sitting between them. CDR3 length: 9 amino acids. From germline, CDR1 is SGHTA and CDR2 FQGTGA.

There are a few counts of this clonotype. The V and J genes are TRBV4-1 and TRBJ1-1; D unresolved. This CDR3 region has 14 residues. Germline CDR1 MGHRA, CDR2 YSYEKL. V lost 4 bases to trimming and J lost 0 bases, with 9 bases between them. CDR3 in amino acids: CASSPVGMNTEAFF. The CDR3 DNA follows: TGCGCCAGCAGCCCAGTCGGAATGAACACTGAAGCTTTCTTT.

V and J are TRBV10-3 and TRBJ2-3; D tentatively reads TRBD1 or TRBD2 (5 bases each). V lost 4 bases, J lost 5 bases, and 19 bases lay in between. CDR1 and CDR2 (germline): ENHRY, SYGVKD. CDR3 length: 16 amino acids. The CDR3 reads CAISAPTEGFGDTQYF. The CDR3, as DNA: TGTGCCATCAGTGCCCCGACAGAGGGTTTCGGAGATACGCAGTATTTT.

As regards this clonotype: No conserved phenylalanine or tryptophan is present at the end of the CDR3, so a read error is the likely explanation. V and J are TRBV12-3 or TRBV12-4 and TRBJ1-1; no clear D. The CDR3 runs to 13 residues. Trimming stripped 4 bases from V and 5 bases from J, with 11 bases between. The CDR3 DNA follows: TGTGCCAGCAGTTGGTCATCCGGGACTGAAGCTTTCTGT. Its translation is CASSWSSGTEAFC.

Concerning this clonotype: An end of the junction does not agree with germline; a read error may underlie this. The chain uses TRBV29-1 and TRBJ2-7; no clear D. Per the germline V gene, CDR1 is SQVTM and CDR2 is ANQGSEA. The CDR3 length is 11 residues. The DNA for the CDR3 is TGCAGCGGTCACTATGGCTACGAGCGGTACTTC. It specifies CSGHYGYERYF.

The genes are TRBV5-1 and TRBJ2-1; TRBD2 matches 9 bases. The CDR3 spans 14 residues. Germline CDR1 reads SGHRS; CDR2 reads YFSETQ. After removal of 0 bases from V and 8 bases from J, the junction contained 3 bases not matched to a gene. The CDR3 DNA sequence: TGCGCCAGCAGCTTGGCGGGACTAGCCGATGAGCAGTTCTTC. Amino acids: CASSLAGLADEQFF.

In the case of this clonotype: The junction does not match germline at one end; this may be a read error. Here the CDR3 DNA reads TGCGCCAGCAGCTCCGGACAGGGGAGTATGGGTACGCAGTATTTT. Its translation is CASSSGQGSMGTQYF. The chain carries TRBV7-9 and TRBJ2-3; 9 bases map to TRBD1. The CDR3 runs 15 residues. Germline assignment: CDR1 SEHNR and CDR2 FQNEAQ (reference sequence).

This clonotype was observed a handful of times. The V and J genes are TRBV7-9 and TRBJ1-2; 7 bases line up with TRBD1. The CDR3 contains 14 residues. The germline V gene has CDR1 SEHNR and CDR2 FQNEAQ (reference sequence). The junction had 6 bases not matched to a gene; V was cut back by 5 bases and J by 3 bases. The CDR3 DNA reads as TGTGCCAGCAGCCCACGACAGGGTCACTATGGCTACACCTTC. Translation: CASSPRQGHYGYTF.

The CDR3 is CASSEPTWETQYF. DNA for the CDR3: TGTGCCAGCAGCGAACCGACGTGGGAGACCCAGTACTTC. The chain joins TRBV6-2 or TRBV6-3 to TRBJ2-5, with D unresolved. The V end was cut by 6 bases, the J end by 5 bases, with 13 bases between. Looked up from germline, CDR1 is MNHEY and CDR2 is SVGEGT. The CDR3 length is 13 residues.

This clonotype was seen at least ten times. This CDR3 is CASSLGLSGNYEQYF. DNA for the CDR3: TGTGCCAGCAGCTTAGGCTTGTCAGGCAACTACGAGCAGTACTTC. The genes are TRBV7-2 and TRBJ2-7; the D is unclear. The ends were cut back, 1 base at V and 3 bases at J, with 13 bases in the middle. This CDR3 has 15 amino acids. CDR1 SGHTA and CDR2 FQGNSA come from the germline V gene.

This clonotype was seen ten or more times. The chain is built from TRBV20-1 and TRBJ2-5, with a tentative D call TRBD2 (5 bases). In germline, CDR1 is DFQATT, CDR2 SNEGSKA (reference sequence). Trimming stripped 1 base from V and 4 bases from J, with 16 bases between. The CDR3 loop spans 15 amino acids. CDR3 in amino acids: CSARGQTTGGETQYF. CDR3 bases: TGCAGTGCTAGAGGTCAGACTACCGGCGGAGAGACCCAGTACTTC.

This clonotype appeared many times. Compared with germline, one end of the junction differs, possibly owing to a read error. CDR3 sequence (DNA): TGCGCCAGCAGCCAAGGCCAGAGGAACTACGAGCAGTACTTC. Protein: CASSQGQRNYEQYF. The gene calls are TRBV4-2 and TRBJ2-7; no definite D call. Germline V gene data show CDR1 as LGHNA and CDR2 as YNFKEQ. The CDR3 sequence is 14 residues long.

The chain combines TRBV13 with TRBJ2-1; the D gene could be TRBD1 or TRBD2 (5 bases each). The CDR3 loop spans 14 amino acids. Per the germline V gene, CDR1 is PRHDT and CDR2 is FYEKMQ (reference sequence). The V end lost 5 bases, the J end lost 2 bases, and 10 bases lay between the germline ends. CDR3 residues: CASSGDVPYNEQFF. The CDR3 DNA reads TGTGCCAGCAGCGGGGACGTTCCCTACAATGAGCAGTTCTTC.

The chain recombines TRBV20-1 with TRBJ2-3; D call uncertain. V dropped 3 bases and J dropped 1 base, with 14 bases sitting between them. Germline lookup yields CDR1 DFQATT and CDR2 SNEGSKA (reference sequence). The CDR3 consists of 15 residues. CDR3 in amino acids: CSASRLIDGTDTQYF. CDR3 DNA sequence: TGCAGTGCTAGTCGCCTCATCGATGGCACAGATACGCAGTATTTT.

Only one count was recorded for this clonotype. At one of its ends the junction is not consistent with the germline gene, which may arise from a read error. The rearrangement joins TRBV7-9 to TRBJ1-2; D ambiguous. Germline V lookup: CDR1 SEHNR, CDR2 FQNEAQ (reference sequence). The CDR3 consists of 14 residues. The CDR3 region is CTSSLARQGSGYTF. For the CDR3, the DNA is TGTACCAGCAGCTTAGCGCGGCAAGGCTCGGGCTACACCTTC.

V is TRBV6-2 or TRBV6-3 and J is TRBJ1-2; D not certain. Germline loops: CDR1 MNHEY, CDR2 SVGEGT. The CDR3 loop spans 12 amino acids. Trimming removed 0 bases from V and 6 bases from J, with 5 bases in between. CDR3 sequence: CASSYSFHGYTF. CDR3 coding DNA: TGTGCCAGCAGTTACTCTTTCCATGGCTACACCTTC.

There are a few counts of this clonotype. The rearrangement uses TRBV28 and TRBJ1-5, with TRBD1 identical over 8 bases. Germline V CDR1 and CDR2: MDHEN, SYDVKM. This CDR3 region has 16 residues. With 4 bases clipped from V and 1 base from J, the junction kept 6 bases outside the gene matches. Written as DNA, the CDR3 is TGTGCCAGCAGTTCTCAGGGGGCCTGGAGCAATCAGCCCCAGCATTTT. Translating gives CASSSQGAWSNQPQHF.

The chain joins TRBV12-3 or TRBV12-4 to TRBJ1-1; the D is unclear. This CDR3 spans 13 amino acids. V lost 7 bases and J 8 bases, leaving 17 bases between the germline ends. CDR3 sequence reads: CASTSQEAGEAFF. The CDR3 region has the DNA TGTGCCAGCACCTCTCAGGAGGCTGGGGAAGCTTTCTTT.

This chain connects TRBV20-1 to TRBJ2-5; unclear D gene. The germline V gene encodes CDR1 DFQATT and CDR2 SNEGSKA (reference sequence). The V and J ends lost 6 bases and 5 bases respectively, with 13 bases between them. This CDR3 comprises 12 residues. CDR3 region: CSAPQAGETQYF. The CDR3 bases are TGCAGTGCCCCCCAAGCTGGGGAGACCCAGTACTTC.

This clonotype appeared a few times. The rearrangement joins TRBV4-2 to TRBJ2-1, with D perhaps matching TRBD1 (5 bases). Per the germline V gene, CDR1 is LGHNA and CDR2 is YNFKEQ. V lost 4 bases and J lost 2, with 15 bases in between. The CDR3 covers 16 residues. CDR3 sequence (DNA): TGTGCCAGCAGCCCACCTGTCAGGGTTCCCTACAATGAGCAGTTCTTC. Its translation: CASSPPVRVPYNEQFF.

This clonotype turned up a few times. The chain recombines TRBV21-1 with TRBJ2-3; the D call of TRBD1 is as the table states it, not checked on the DNA. TRBV21-1 has pseudogene status. CDR3 size: 16 residues. The CDR3 DNA reads as TGTGCCAGCAGCCCCCTAGGGGGGATGGGCACAGATACGCAGTATTTT. This encodes CASSPLGGMGTDTQYF.

The V call is TRBV12-3 or TRBV12-4, the J call TRBJ2-3, with 9 bases identical to TRBD2. The CDR3 has 15 amino acids. J was trimmed by 1 base and V by 5 bases; bases with no gene match: 4. The CDR3 region is CASSTPSGGTDTQYF. CDR3 DNA sequence: TGTGCCAGCAGTACCCCTAGCGGGGGCACAGATACGCAGTATTTT.